What follows is one TCR beta chain and its context. Other DNA sequences in this sample translate to the same CDR3. This sample is drawn from a study of PD-L1 blockade in urothelial cancer. Across the study: A median of about 140,000 T cells was found in the blood samples.

A spike-in of synthetic TCR analog templates was added to each PCR. Clones were read by immunoSEQ multiplex PCR, and TCRdb kept only the in-frame ones, dropping some. The sample shows 80,000 to 95,000 clones, around 78% of them seen only once. Trimming stripped 3 bases from V and 3 bases from J, with 8 bases between. Germline CDR1 SGHTA, CDR2 FQGNSA. This CDR3 contains 14 residues. The time point is: peripheral blood 6 weeks after treatment start. Locally advanced or metastatic urothelial carcinoma affected the patients. Material: PBMCs, obtained around atezolizumab (anti-PD-L1) treatment. This chain joins TRBV7-2 and TRBJ2-2; perhaps TRBD1 as D (6 bases). The TCR was taken from a man between 65 and 85 years old with urothelial cancer. CDR3 in amino acids: CASSFDRYTGELFF. For the CDR3, the DNA is TGTGCCAGCAGCTTCGACAGGTACACCGGGGAGCTGTTTTTT.